This paragraph covers one T cell receptor beta chain sequence. In the original processing: Using reference gene primer amplification, nucleated cell counts were estimated. Sequenced by immunoSEQ multiplex PCR; TCRdb stores in-frame clones only, minus some. Clonal size and the V and J genes are those of that table, whereas D and trimming came from the DNA. The sample has some 54,000 clones, around 85% seen once; the top ten hold about 27%. Germline CDR1 SNHLY, CDR2 FYNNEI. This CDR3 is 16 amino acids long. V was cut by 5 bases and J by 0 bases, with 13 bases left in between. The data are from a study of blood T cell repertoires in COVID-19.

The TCR comes from a woman aged 80 or over with COVID-19, enrolled during active disease. This chain links TRBV2 with TRBJ1-4; tentative D call: TRBD1 (6 bases). The sequenced sample was peripheral blood. Here the CDR3 reads CASSPTGSATNEKLFF. Written as DNA, the CDR3 is TGTGCCAGCAGTCCGACAGGATCTGCAACTAATGAAAAACTGTTTTTT.